Sequencing of this T cell receptor beta chain was carried out in a study of shared clonotypes between healthy human individuals. Study observations and caveats: Researchers found naive subsets generally carried larger estimated richness than memory subsets. For sorted subsets, rarefaction showed incomplete sequencing despite large depth.

As to this clone: No antigen is known for it.

In germline, CDR1 is SGDLS, CDR2 YYNGEE. CDR3 length equals 14 residues. The ends were cut back, 0 bases at V and 5 bases at J, with 11 bases in the middle. Genomic DNA of every subset was divided equally among multiple immunoSEQ plates. Per the study methods: Junction-only sequences produced by ImmunoSEQ had no quality scores, so filtering differed. The assay was immunoSEQ multiplex PCR, and TCRdb's table has in-frame clones only and misses some. Clone size and the V and J calls come from that table; the DNA yielded D and trimming. The table records some 1,100,000 clones, 75% to 85% of them present only once.

This chain uses TRBV9 with TRBJ2-5; no clear D gene. The material sequenced was memory CD4+ T cells from PBMCs. Subset reported: CD45RA-negative fraction. The sequence derives from a man younger than 30 in good health. Some clones in this sample may be carry-over from other donors' samples. CDR3 loop: CASSVGLITETQYF. In DNA form, the CDR3 reads TGTGCCAGCAGCGTAGGCTTAATAACTGAGACCCAGTACTTC. Variable domain in full (rest from reference TRBV9 and TRBJ2-5): DSGVTQTPKHLITATGQRVTLRCSPRSGDLSVYWYQQSLDQGLQFLIQYYNGEERAKGNILERFSAQQFPDLHSELNLSSLELGDSALYFCASSVGLITETQYFGPGTRLLVL.